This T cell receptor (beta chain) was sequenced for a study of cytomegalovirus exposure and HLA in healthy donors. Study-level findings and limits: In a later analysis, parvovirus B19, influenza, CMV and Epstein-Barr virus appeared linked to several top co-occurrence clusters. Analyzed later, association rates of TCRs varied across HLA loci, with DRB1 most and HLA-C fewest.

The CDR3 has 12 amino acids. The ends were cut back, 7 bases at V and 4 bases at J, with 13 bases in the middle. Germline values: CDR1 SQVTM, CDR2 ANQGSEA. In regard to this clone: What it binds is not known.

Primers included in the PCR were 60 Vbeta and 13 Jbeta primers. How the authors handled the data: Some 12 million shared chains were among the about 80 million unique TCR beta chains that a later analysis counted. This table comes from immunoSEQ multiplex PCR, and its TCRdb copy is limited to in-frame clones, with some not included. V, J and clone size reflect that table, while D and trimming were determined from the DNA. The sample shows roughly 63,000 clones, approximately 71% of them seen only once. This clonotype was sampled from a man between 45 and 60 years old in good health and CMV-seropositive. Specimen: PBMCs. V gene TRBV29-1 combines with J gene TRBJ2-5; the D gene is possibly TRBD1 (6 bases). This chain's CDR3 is CSADWGRETQYF. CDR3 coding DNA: TGCAGCGCTGATTGGGGGCGAGAGACCCAGTACTTC.